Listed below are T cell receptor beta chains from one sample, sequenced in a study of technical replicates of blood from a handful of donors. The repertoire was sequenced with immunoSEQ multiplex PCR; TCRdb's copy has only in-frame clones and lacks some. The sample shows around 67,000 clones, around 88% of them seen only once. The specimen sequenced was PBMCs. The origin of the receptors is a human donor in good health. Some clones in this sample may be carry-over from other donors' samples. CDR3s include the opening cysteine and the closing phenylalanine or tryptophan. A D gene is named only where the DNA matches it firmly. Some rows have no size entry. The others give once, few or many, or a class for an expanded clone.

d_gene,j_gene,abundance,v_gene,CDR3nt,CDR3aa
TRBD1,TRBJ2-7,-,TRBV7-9,TGTGCCAGCAGCTCCGGGACAGTTTACTACGAGCAGTACTTC,CASSSGTVYYEQYF
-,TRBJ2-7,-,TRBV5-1,TGCGCCAGCAGCATCCTAGGGACCCCGGAGGGCGAGCAGTACTTC,CASSILGTPEGEQYF
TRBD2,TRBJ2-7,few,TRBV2,TGTGCCAGCATTCTGACTAGCTCCTCTTCCGAGCAGTACTTC,CASILTSSSSEQYF
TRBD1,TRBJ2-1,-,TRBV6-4,TGTGCCAGCAGTGACGAGACAGGGGGTAAGAATGAGCAGTTCTTC,CASSDETGGKNEQFF
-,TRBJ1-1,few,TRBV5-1,TGCGCCAGCGGACAGAGTAACACTGAAGCTTTCTTT,CASGQSNTEAFF
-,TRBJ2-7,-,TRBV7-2,TGTGCCAGCAGCTTAGGTGGGGGCCCTACCTACGAGCAGTACTTC,CASSLGGGPTYEQYF
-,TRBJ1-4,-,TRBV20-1,TGCAGTGCTCTTGATGAAAAACTGTTTTTT,CSALDEKLFF
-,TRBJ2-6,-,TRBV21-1,TGTGCCAGCAGCAAAGGCCGGACTCATGGTGTTGAGTCTGGGGCCAACGTCCTGACTTTC,CASSKGRTHGVESGANVLTF
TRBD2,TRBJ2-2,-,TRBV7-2,TGTGCCAGCAGCGCCGCAGGACTAGCGGGCACCGGGGAGCTGTTTTTT,CASSAAGLAGTGELFF
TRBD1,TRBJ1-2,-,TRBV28,TGTGCCAGCAGCCCTAGAGGGACAGGGAGCGGCTACACCTTC,CASSPRGTGSGYTF
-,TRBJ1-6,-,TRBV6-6,TGTGCCAGCAGTTACTCGGCAGGCCGTAATTCACCCCTCCACTTT,CASSYSAGRNSPLHF
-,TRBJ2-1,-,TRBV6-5,TGTGCCAGCAAAGGGGCCCGCTACAATGAGCAGTTCTTC,CASKGARYNEQFF
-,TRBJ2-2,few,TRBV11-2,TGTGCCAGCAGCATCCGTAGGGGCTTCGGCACCGGGGAGCTGTTTTTT,CASSIRRGFGTGELFF
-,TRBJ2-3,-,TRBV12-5,TGTGCTAGCGAAACAGGGGGGGCAGATACGCAGTATTTT,CASETGGADTQYF
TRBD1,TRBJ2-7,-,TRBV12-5,TGTGCTACCGGGACAGGGGGCGCCGAGCAGTACTTC,CATGTGGAEQYF
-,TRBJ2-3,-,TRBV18,TGTGCCAGCTCACCACCGGGCGATAGTAGGTATTTT,CASSPPGDSRYF
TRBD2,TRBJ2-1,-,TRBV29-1,TGCAGCGTTGATTCTGTGGGAGGGCCGGGCAATGAGCAGTTCTTC,CSVDSVGGPGNEQFF
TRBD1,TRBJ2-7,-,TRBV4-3,TGCGCCAGCAGCCAAGACCGGACAGGGAAATTCGAGCAGTACTTC,CASSQDRTGKFEQYF
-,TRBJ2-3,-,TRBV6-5,TGTGCCACTGGGGCCAGCGCATACACAGATACGCAGTATTTT,CATGASAYTDTQYF
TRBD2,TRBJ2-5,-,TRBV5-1,TGCGCCAGCAGCTTGGCTGGGACTAGCGGGGGACAAGAGACCCAGTACTTC,CASSLAGTSGGQETQYF
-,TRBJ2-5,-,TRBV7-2,TGTGCCAGCAGCCCCCGGACTGACGGAGAGACCCAGTACTTC,CASSPRTDGETQYF
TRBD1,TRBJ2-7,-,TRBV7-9,TGTGCCAGCAGCGGAACAGACAGGGCACTTTTCTACGAGCAGTACTTC,CASSGTDRALFYEQYF
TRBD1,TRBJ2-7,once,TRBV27,TGTGCCAGCAGCCAGGACAGGGACGTTGACGAGCAGTACTTC,CASSQDRDVDEQYF
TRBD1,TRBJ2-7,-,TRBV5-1,TGCGCCAGCAGACCGAAAGCCGGGACAGGAAGCTACGAGCAGTACTTC,CASRPKAGTGSYEQYF
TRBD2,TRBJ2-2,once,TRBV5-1,TGCGCCAGCAGGACGGGGGGGCTAAACACCGGGGAGCTGTTTTTT,CASRTGGLNTGELFF
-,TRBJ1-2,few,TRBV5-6,TGTGCCAGCAGCTTGTATCAGGGCGAAGCCTCTAACTATGGCTACACCTTC,CASSLYQGEASNYGYTF
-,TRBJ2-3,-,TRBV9,TGTGCCAGCAGCGTAGATCCCAGTAGCACAGATACGCAGTATTTT,CASSVDPSSTDTQYF
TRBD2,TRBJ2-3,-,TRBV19,TGTGCCAGTAGTCAAGGACTAGCGGGAACAGATACGCAGTATTTT,CASSQGLAGTDTQYF
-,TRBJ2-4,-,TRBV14,TGTGCCAGCAGCCAAACAAGGGGCAGGCAGTACTTC,CASSQTRGRQYF
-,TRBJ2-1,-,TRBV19,TGTGCCAGTAGTATTCAGGGCCAATCCTACAATGAGCAGTTCTTC,CASSIQGQSYNEQFF
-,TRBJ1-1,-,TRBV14,TGTGCCAGCAGCCACGTGAACAGGTTTGAAGCTTTCTTT,CASSHVNRFEAFF
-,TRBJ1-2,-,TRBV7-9,TGTGCCAGCAGCTTAGAACCAGGGCACGGCTACACCTTC,CASSLEPGHGYTF
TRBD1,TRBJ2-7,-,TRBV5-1,TGCGCCAGCAGCTCGAGACAGGGAACCTACGAGCAGTACTTC,CASSSRQGTYEQYF
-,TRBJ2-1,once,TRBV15,TGTGCCACCAGCAGAGATCCCAGGATCACCTACAATGAGCAGTTCTTC,CATSRDPRITYNEQFF
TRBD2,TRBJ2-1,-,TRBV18,TGTGCCAGCTCACTTCTCGGACTAGCGGGAGAGTCCAAGCAGTTCTTC,CASSLLGLAGESKQFF
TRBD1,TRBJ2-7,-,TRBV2,TGTGCCAGCACCCGACAGGGCAGCTCCTACGAGCAGTACTTC,CASTRQGSSYEQYF
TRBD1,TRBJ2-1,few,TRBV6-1,TGTGCCAGCAGTGCCGACAGGGCAAAGACCAATGAGCAGTTCTTC,CASSADRAKTNEQFF